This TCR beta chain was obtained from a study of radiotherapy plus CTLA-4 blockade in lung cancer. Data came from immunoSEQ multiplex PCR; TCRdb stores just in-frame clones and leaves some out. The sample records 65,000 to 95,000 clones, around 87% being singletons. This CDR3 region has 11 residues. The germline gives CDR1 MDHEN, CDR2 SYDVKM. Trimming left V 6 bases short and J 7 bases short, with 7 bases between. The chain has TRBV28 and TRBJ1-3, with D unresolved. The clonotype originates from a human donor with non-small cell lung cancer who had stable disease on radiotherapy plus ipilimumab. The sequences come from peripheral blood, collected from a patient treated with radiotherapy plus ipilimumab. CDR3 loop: CASSAGNTIYF. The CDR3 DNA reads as TGTGCCAGCAGCGCAGGCAACACCATATATTTT. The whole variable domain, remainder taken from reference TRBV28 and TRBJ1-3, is DVKVTQSSRYLVKRTGEKVFLECVQDMDHENMFWYRQDPGLGLRLIYFSYDVKMKEKGDIPEGYSVSREKKERFSLILESASTNQTSMYLCASSAGNTIYFGEGSWLTVV.